This T cell receptor beta chain stems from a study of control samples from healthy donors and cancer patients. The CDR3 spans 15 residues. Clones were sequenced by immunoSEQ multiplex PCR, and TCRdb holds only the in-frame ones, with some missing. The data hold about 52,000 clones, with around 95% observed a single time. Sequencing was done on a sample of blood. This rearrangement joins TRBV21-1 to TRBJ1-2. TRBV21-1 represents a pseudogene. This receptor was obtained from a young man in good health. The CDR3 sequence is CASSKEGPASYGYTF. CDR3 in DNA: TGTGCCAGCAGCAAAGAGGGCCCGGCCAGCTATGGCTACACCTTC.